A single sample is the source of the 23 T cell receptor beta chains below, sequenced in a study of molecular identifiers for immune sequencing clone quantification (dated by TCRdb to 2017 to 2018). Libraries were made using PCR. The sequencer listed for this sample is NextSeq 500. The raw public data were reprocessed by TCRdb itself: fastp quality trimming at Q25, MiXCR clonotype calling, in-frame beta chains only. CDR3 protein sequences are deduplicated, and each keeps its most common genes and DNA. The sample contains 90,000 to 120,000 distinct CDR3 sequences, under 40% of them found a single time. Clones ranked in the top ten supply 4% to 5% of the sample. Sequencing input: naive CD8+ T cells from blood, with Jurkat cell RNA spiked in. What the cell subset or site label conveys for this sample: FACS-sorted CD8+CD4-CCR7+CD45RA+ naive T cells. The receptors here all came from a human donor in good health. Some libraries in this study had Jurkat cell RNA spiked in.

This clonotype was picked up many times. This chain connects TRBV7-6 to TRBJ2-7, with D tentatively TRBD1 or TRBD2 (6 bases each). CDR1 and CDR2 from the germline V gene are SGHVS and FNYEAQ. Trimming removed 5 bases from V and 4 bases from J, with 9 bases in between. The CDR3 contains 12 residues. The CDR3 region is CASSTGRYEQYF. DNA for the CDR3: TGTGCCAGCAGCACAGGGAGGTACGAGCAGTACTTC.

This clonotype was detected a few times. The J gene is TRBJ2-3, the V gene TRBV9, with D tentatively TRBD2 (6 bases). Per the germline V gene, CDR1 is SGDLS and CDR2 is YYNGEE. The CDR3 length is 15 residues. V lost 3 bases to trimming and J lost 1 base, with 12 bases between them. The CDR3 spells CASSAGGGGTDTQYF. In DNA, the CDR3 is TGTGCCAGCAGCGCGGGTGGAGGGGGCACAGATACGCAGTATTTT.

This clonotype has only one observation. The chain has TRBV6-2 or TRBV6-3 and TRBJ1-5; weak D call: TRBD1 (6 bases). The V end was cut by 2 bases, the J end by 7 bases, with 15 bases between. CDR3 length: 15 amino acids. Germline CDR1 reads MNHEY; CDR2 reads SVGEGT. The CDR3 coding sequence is TGTGCCAGCAGTTACCGTCAGTCAGGGGCACAGCCCCAGCATTTT. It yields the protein CASSYRQSGAQPQHF.

CDR3 residues: CASSLSPDQETQYF. The CDR3 coding sequence is TGTGCCAGCAGTTTATCACCGGACCAAGAGACCCAGTACTTC. This chain joins TRBV27 and TRBJ2-5; D ambiguous. CDR1 MNHEY and CDR2 SMNVEV come from the germline V gene (reference sequence). The V and J ends lost 0 bases and 0 bases respectively, with 5 bases between them. The CDR3 is 14 amino acids.

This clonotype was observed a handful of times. The CDR3 DNA sequence: TGTGCCAGCAGTGTCCGGGATAACCTAGTCGAGCAGTACTTC. Protein sequence: CASSVRDNLVEQYF. This rearrangement joins TRBV27 to TRBJ2-7; possibly TRBD2 for D (5 bases). Between the trimmed V and J ends, which lost 5 bases and 6 bases, there was a span of 17 bases. The germline gives CDR1 MNHEY, CDR2 SMNVEV (reference sequence). CDR3 length: 14 amino acids.

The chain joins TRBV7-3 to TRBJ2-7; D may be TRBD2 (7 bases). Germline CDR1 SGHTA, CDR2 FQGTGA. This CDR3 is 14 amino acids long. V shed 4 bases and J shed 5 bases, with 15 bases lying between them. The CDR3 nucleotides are TGTGCCAGCAGCTCCCTCGGGGGGCAGGACGAGCAGTACTTC. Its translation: CASSSLGGQDEQYF.

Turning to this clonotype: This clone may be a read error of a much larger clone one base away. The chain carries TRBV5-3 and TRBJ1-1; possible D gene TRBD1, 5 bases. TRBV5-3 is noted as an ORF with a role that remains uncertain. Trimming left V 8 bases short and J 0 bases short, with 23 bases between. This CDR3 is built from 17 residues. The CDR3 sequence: CASSTQGWIGMNTEAFF. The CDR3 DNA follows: TGTGCCAGCAGCACCCAGGGTTGGATAGGCATGAACACTGAAGCTTTCTTT.

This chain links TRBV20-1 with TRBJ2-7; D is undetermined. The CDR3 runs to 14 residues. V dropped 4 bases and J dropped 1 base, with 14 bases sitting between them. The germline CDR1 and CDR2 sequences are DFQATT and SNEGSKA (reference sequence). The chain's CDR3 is CSAKGPIRSYEQYF. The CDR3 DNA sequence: TGCAGTGCTAAGGGTCCCATAAGGTCCTACGAGCAGTACTTC.

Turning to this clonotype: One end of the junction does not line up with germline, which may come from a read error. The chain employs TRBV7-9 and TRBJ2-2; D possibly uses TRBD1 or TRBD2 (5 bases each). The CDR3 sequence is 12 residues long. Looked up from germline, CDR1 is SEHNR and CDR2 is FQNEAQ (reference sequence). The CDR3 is CASRVDTGEPFF. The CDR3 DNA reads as TGTGCCAGCAGGGTGGACACCGGGGAGCCGTTTTTT. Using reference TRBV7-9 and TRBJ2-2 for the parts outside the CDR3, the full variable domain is DTGVSQNPRHKITKRGQNVTFRCDPISEHNRLYWYRQTLGQGPEFLTYFQNEAQLEKSRLLSDRFSAERPKGSFSTLEIQRTEQGDSAMYLCASRVDTGEPFFGEGSRLTVL.

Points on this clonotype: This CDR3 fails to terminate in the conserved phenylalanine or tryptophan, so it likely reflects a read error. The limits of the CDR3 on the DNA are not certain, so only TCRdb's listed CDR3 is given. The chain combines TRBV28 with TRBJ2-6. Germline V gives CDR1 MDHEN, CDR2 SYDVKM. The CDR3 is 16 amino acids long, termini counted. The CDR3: CASSSPRNSGANDLNY.

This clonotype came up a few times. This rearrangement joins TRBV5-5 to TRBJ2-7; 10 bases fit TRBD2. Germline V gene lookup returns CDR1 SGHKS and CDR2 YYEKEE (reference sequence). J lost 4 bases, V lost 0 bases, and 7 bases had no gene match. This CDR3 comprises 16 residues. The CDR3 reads CASSLGLAGVTYEQYF. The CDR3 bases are TGTGCCAGCAGCTTGGGGCTAGCGGGAGTTACTTACGAGCAGTACTTC. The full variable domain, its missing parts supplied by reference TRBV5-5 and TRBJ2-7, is DAGVTQSPTHLIKTRGQQVTLRCSPISGHKSVSWYQQVLGQGPQFIFQYYEKEERGRGNFPDRFSARQFPNYSSELNVNALLLGDSALYLCASSLGLAGVTYEQYFGPGTRLTVT.

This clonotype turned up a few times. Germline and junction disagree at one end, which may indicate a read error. CDR3 protein: CASSKDVGLAGFTDTQYF. For the CDR3, the DNA is TGTGCCAGCAGCAAAGATGTCGGACTAGCGGGATTCACAGATACGCAGTATTTT. J is TRBJ2-3 and V is TRBV14; 12 bases are a match to TRBD2. Germline V CDR1 and CDR2: SGHDN, FVKESK. The CDR3 is 18 amino acids.

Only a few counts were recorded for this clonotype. CDR3 DNA sequence: TGTGCCAGCAGCTCCACTCCCTCCCGCGAGCAGTACTTC. Encoded protein: CASSSTPSREQYF. The chain combines TRBV7-7 with TRBJ2-7; D is uncertain. From germline, CDR1 is SSHAT and CDR2 FNYEAQ (reference sequence). This CDR3 has 13 residues. Trimming left V 4 bases short and J 6 bases short, with 13 bases between.

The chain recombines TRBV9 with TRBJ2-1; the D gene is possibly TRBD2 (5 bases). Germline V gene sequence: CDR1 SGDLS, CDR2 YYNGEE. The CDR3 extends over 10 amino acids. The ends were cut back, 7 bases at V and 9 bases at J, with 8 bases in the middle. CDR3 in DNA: TGTGCCAGCGGCGGGCCTGAGCAGTTCTTC. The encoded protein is CASGGPEQFF.

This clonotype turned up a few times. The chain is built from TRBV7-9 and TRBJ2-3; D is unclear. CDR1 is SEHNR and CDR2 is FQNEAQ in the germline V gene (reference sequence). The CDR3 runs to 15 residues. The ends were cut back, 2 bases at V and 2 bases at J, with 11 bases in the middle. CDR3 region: CASSLPIRPTDTQYF. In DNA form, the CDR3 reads TGTGCCAGCAGCTTACCCATAAGACCCACAGATACGCAGTATTTT. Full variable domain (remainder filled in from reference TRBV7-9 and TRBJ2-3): DTGVSQNPRHKITKRGQNVTFRCDPISEHNRLYWYRQTLGQGPEFLTYFQNEAQLEKSRLLSDRFSAERPKGSFSTLEIQRTEQGDSAMYLCASSLPIRPTDTQYFGPGTRLTVL.

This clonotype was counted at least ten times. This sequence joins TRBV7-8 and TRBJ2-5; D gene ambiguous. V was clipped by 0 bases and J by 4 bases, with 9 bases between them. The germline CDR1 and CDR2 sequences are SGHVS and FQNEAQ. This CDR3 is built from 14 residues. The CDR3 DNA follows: TGTGCCAGCAGCTTAGCGGCTGGCGTAGAGACCCAGTACTTC. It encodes CASSLAAGVETQYF.

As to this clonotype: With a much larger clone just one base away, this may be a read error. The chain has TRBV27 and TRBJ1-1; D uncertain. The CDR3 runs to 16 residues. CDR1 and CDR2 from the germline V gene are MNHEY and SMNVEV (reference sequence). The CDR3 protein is CASSLSANPLNTEAIF. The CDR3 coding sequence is TGTGCCAGCAGTTTATCCGCAAATCCATTGAACACTGAAGCTATCTTT.

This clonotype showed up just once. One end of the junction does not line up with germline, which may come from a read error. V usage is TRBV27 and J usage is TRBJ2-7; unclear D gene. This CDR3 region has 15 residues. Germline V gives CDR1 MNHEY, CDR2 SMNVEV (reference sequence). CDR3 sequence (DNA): TGTGCCAGCTGTTTATCCGGTCGAAATTTATACGAGCAGTACTTC. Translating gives CASCLSGRNLYEQYF.

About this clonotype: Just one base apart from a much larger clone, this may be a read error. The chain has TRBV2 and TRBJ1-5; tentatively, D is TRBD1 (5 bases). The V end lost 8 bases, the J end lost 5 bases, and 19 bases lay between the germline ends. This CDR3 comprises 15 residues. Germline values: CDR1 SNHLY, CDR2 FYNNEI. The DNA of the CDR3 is TGTGCCAGCGGCGAGGGCGTGACAGACTATCAGCCCCAGCATTTT. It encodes CASGEGVTDYQPQHF.

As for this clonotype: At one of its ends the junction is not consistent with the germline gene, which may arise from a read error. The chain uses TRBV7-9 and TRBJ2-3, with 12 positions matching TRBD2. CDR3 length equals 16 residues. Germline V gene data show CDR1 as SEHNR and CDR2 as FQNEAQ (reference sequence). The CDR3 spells CASSFPSSGRARMQNF. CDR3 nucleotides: TGTGCCAGCAGCTTTCCCTCTAGCGGGAGGGCCAGAATGCAGAATTTT.

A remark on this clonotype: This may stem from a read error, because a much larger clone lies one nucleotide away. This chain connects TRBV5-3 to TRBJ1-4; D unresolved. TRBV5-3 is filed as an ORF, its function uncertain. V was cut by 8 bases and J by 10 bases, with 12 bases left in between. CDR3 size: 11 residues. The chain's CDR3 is CASSAWGKLFF. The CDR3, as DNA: TGTGCCAGCAGCGCATGGGGAAAACTGTTTTTT.

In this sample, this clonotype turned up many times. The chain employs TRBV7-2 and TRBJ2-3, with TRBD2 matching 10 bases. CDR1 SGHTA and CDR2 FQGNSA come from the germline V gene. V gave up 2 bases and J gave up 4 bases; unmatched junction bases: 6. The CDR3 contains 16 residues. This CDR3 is CASSLNLAGVSDTQYF. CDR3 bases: TGTGCCAGCAGCTTAAACCTAGCGGGAGTCTCAGATACGCAGTATTTT. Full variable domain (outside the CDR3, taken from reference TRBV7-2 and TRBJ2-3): GAGVSQSPSNKVTEKGKDVELRCDPISGHTALYWYRQSLGQGLEFLIYFQGNSAPDKSGLPSDRFSAERTGGSVSTLTIQRTQQEDSAVYLCASSLNLAGVSDTQYFGPGTRLTVL.

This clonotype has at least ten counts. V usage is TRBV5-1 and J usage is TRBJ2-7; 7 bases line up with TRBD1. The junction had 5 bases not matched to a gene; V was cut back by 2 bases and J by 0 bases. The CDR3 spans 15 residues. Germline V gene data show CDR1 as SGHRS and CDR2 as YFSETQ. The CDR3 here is CASSFEWTGSYEQYF. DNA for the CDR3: TGCGCCAGCAGCTTCGAGTGGACAGGCTCCTACGAGCAGTACTTC.